This T cell receptor (beta chain) was found in a study of Ad26.COV2.S vaccination and SARS-CoV-2 variants. Turning to the study itself: Administration of Ad26.COV2.S was intramuscular, either once or twice 56 days apart.

Indicated treatment: around 19 received Ad26.COV2.S at low or high dose, single or two shots; several received placebo; per-sample allocation not given. Samples analyzed were those drawn on day 63 after the first vaccine or placebo injection. Overall study results and limits: For non-spike TCRs, breadth in vaccine recipients resembled that in placebo recipients.

Profiling relied on immunoSEQ multiplex PCR, and the TCRdb table lists in-frame clones only, not all of them. The table has roughly 700,000 clones, roughly 90% seen once. The ends were cut back, 2 bases at V and 3 bases at J, with 11 bases in the middle. Germline loops: CDR1 MNHEY, CDR2 SMNVEV (reference sequence). The CDR3 length is 14 residues. A word on this clone: The target antigen is unknown.

The chain links TRBV27 to TRBJ2-7, with D perhaps matching TRBD1 (6 bases). This TCR was recovered from a person between 18 and 59 years old who received the Ad26.COV2.S COVID-19 vaccine or a placebo. Sequenced material: peripheral blood, taken in a trial of Ad26.COV2.S vaccine versus placebo. Here the CDR3 reads CASSLIGGGYEQYF. CDR3 coding DNA: TGTGCCAGCAGTTTAATTGGGGGCGGCTACGAGCAGTACTTC.